This TCR beta chain was captured in a study of CD8+CD57+ T cells in acquired aplastic anemia (dated by TCRdb to between 2018 and 2020). As for the study more broadly: Extracted DNA from sorted CD4+ and CD8+ cells averaged around 3.3 ug, ranging from about 0.18 to 27.4 ug. Mean read counts for healthy donor samples were about 9.8 million for CD4+ cells and roughly 12 million for CD8+ cells. What the authors observed across the whole study: No significant difference in CD8+ Simpson's diversity was found between patients and healthy controls (P=0.060). Roughly 30 CD8+ CDR3 sequences were found to be shared between patients and controls, but these sequences appeared to be highly expressed in patients and within the immunodominant clones of the patients.

The germline V gene encodes CDR1 SGHRS and CDR2 YFSETQ. Relative to germline, V is missing 4 bases and J is missing 5 bases, with 10 bases of the junction outside any gene match. The CDR3 holds 16 amino acids from the cysteine to the phenylalanine. Solely the CDR3 DNA is kept, with 48 bases framed from the first base. Concerning this clonotype: Its target antigen remains unknown. This could be a read error, since a much larger clone is one nucleotide away.

Profiling of TCR beta VDJ combinations and CDR3 sequences used genomic DNA as the template. An Illumina HiSeq 2000 was used for TCR repertoire sequencing. The study's processing was this. TRBV/TRBJ rearrangement plots, CDR3 size and DJ length profiles, and Simpson's diversity index were used to evaluate the repertoires. The most abundant DNA sequence in the deep sequencing data was defined as the immunodominant clone. CDR3 amino acid sequences were screened for sharing across subjects and compared with published repertoires and the VDJdb database. Using fastp trimming at Q25 and MiXCR clonotype assembly, TCRdb reanalyzed the public sequencing data and kept in-frame beta chains. Every entry covers one CDR3 protein and lists the most common genes and DNA from its rows. It is TCRdb's table, rather than the study itself, that gives the V and J calls and clone size. For this sample the table gives under 150,000 distinct CDR3 sequences, of which roughly two fifths were detected only once. The ten largest clonotypes hold 8% to 8.5% of the sample.

In this study, sorted CD4+ and CD8+ T cells from the blood of healthy subjects and of severe aplastic anemia patients had their TCR repertoires deep-sequenced. Ficoll-Paque density gradient centrifugation was used to isolate peripheral blood mononuclear cells. Before DNA was extracted, CD4+ and CD8+ T cells were sorted using either FACS or magnetic beads. The chain links TRBV5-1 with TRBJ2-1; 9 junctional bases match TRBD2. The sequence was obtained from a human donor in good health, serving as a control. The sequenced sample consisted of sorted CD4+, CD8+, or CD8+CD57+ T cells (not recorded which) from PBMCs. The nucleotide sequence is TGCGCCAGCAGCATCTGGGCTAGCGGGGCAAACAATGAGCAGTTCTTC. It specifies CASSIWASGANNEQFF.